This TCR beta chain was identified in a study of regulatory T cells in long-lasting Graves disease. This clonotype showed up many times. The antigen remains unidentified. Notes on the study in general: The study found TRBV28, TRBJ1-2 and TRBJ2-5 favored in persistent disease.

This CDR3 is built from 17 residues. Trimming removed 5 bases at V and 3 bases at J, with 22 bases between. Sample time point: newly diagnosed GD, antithyroid drugs for less than 3 months. Extracted PBMC RNA gave rise to the TCR library. Staff took about 10 milliliters of peripheral blood and put it into EDTA tubes. Investigators prepared the TCR beta libraries by applying iRepertoire HTBI primers and Arm-PCR of CDR3 regions. TCRdb reprocessed the multiplex PCR reads with MiXCR, giving one entry per CDR3 protein. The data contain 450,000 to 600,000 distinct CDR3 sequences, roughly 13% of them singletons. The same sample was also studied in work on T cells in Graves' hyperthyroidism and ophthalmopathy. That study reports: Diagnosis rested on symptoms, serum thyroxine and TRAb, thyroid ultrasound, and orbital computed tomography.

The material was peripheral blood mononuclear cells (PBMCs), obtained at new diagnosis, from a patient treated with antithyroid drugs. The receptor was isolated from a man younger than 40 with Graves disease. V and J are TRBV12-3 or TRBV12-4 and TRBJ1-2; the D is unclear. Written as DNA, the CDR3 is TGTGCCAGCAGTCCCAGTCGGCGGACGGGGTGGGACTATGGCTACACCTTC. Protein: CASSPSRRTGWDYGYTF.